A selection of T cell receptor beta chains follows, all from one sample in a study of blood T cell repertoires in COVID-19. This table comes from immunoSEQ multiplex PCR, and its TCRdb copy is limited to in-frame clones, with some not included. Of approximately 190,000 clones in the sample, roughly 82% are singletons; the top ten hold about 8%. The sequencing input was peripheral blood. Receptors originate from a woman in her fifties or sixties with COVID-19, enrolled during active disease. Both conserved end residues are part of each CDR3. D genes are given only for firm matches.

CASSFFGVGGANGYTF	TRBV28	TRBJ1-2	NA
CASSFRGGTGNTIYF	TRBV28	TRBJ1-3	NA
CSASNIDRGYYSNQPQHF	TRBV20-1	TRBJ1-5	TRBD1
CASSQQGLGEKLFF	TRBV5-6	TRBJ1-4	NA
CATRAQSSDEQFF	TRBV24-1	TRBJ2-1	NA
CSARDTEAFF	TRBV29-1	TRBJ1-1	NA
CASSSGGQETQYF	TRBV7-7	TRBJ2-5	TRBD2
CASSLLSGNQPQHF	TRBV19	TRBJ1-5	NA
CASSTGTSVYNEQFF	TRBV6-5	TRBJ2-1	TRBD2
CSVDLAGTEAFF	TRBV29-1	TRBJ1-1	NA
CASSLDRVVGSTPGTF	TRBV5-4	TRBJ1-2	TRBD1
CASSPERQNTEAFF	TRBV4-1	TRBJ1-1	NA
CASSEMRVGGYTF	TRBV25-1	TRBJ1-2	NA
CASSPQGFTGELFF	TRBV7-3	TRBJ2-2	NA
CASRALAGQSTDTQYF	TRBV10-1	TRBJ2-3	TRBD2
CASSYNQDSNQPQHF	TRBV6-5	TRBJ1-5	NA
CASSLRRGPNTGELFF	TRBV7-8	TRBJ2-2	NA